This T cell receptor beta chain was sequenced during a study of T-cell reconstitution after alpha-beta-depleted transplantation in children. Unique molecular identifiers were incorporated into the prepared TCRbeta library. Using its own MiXCR run on the PCR reads, TCRdb lists one record per CDR3 protein. The sample lists 490,000 or so distinct CDR3 sequences, approximately 10% seen once, with 2% to 2.5% in the top ten. There are 12 residues in the CDR3. V gave up 4 bases and J gave up 3 bases, with 10 bases separating them. Germline V gives CDR1 SQVTM, CDR2 ANQGSEA. Many counts were recorded for this clonotype.

This chain joins TRBV29-1 and TRBJ2-7, with D perhaps being TRBD1 or TRBD2 (5 bases each). Sample: PBMCs, taken before TCRalphabeta/CD19-depleted stem cell transplant. The clonotype comes from a child younger than 10 with inherited bone marrow failure, due to receive a stem cell transplant. CDR3 sequence: CSVVAGSYEQYF. The CDR3 DNA reads as TGCAGCGTTGTTGCAGGGAGCTACGAGCAGTACTTC.